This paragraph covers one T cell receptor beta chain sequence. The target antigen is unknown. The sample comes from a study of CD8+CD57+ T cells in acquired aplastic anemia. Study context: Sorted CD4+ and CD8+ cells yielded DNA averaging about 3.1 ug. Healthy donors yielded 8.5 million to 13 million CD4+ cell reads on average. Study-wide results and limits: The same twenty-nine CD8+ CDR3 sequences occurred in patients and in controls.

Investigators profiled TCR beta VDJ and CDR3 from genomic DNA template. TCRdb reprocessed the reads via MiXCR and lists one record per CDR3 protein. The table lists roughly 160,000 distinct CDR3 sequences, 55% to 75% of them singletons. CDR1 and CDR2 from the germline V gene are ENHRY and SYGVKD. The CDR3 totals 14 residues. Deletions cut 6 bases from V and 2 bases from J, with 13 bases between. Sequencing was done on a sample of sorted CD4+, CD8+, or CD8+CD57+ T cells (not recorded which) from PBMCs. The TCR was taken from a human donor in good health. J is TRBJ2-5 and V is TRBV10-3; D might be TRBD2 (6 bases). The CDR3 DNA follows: TGTGCCATCAGGAACTCTAGCGTACAAGAGACCCAGTACTTC. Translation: CAIRNSSVQETQYF.